These 5 T cell receptor beta chains share one sample of origin, sequenced in a study of cytomegalovirus exposure and HLA in healthy donors. The PCR contained 60 Vbeta and 13 Jbeta primers. The repertoire was sequenced with immunoSEQ multiplex PCR; TCRdb's copy has only in-frame clones and lacks some. This sample carries over 45,000 clones, 65% to 85% of them seen once, and the ten largest clones take about 2.3%. Input material: PBMCs. The receptors shown here come from a boy aged 5 to 17 in good health and CMV-seropositive.

This clone has only a few counts. CDR3 bases: TGTGCCAGCAGCCCCAGAGGGGGACACCTTTCGCGAAACACCATATATTTT. Its translation: CASSPRGGHLSRNTIYF. The rearrangement joins TRBV21-1 to TRBJ1-3; TRBD1 is the table's D call, not checked against the DNA. TRBV21-1 is classified as a pseudogene. The CDR3 consists of 17 residues.

The chain recombines TRBV19 with TRBJ1-5; D gene unclear. The CDR3 runs to 15 residues. Germline V gene data show CDR1 as LNHDA and CDR2 as SQIVND (reference sequence). Deletions cut 3 bases from V and 0 bases from J, with 9 bases between. The CDR3 DNA reads as TGTGCCAGTAGTATGGATAGCAATAGCAATCAGCCCCAGCATTTT. Translated: CASSMDSNSNQPQHF.

The J gene is TRBJ2-7, the V gene TRBV10-3; 8 positions agree with TRBD1. V shed 10 bases and J 5 bases; nucleotides not matched to a gene: 10. The CDR3 has 13 amino acids. CDR1 and CDR2 (germline): ENHRY, SYGVKD. The CDR3: CATLQGDTHEQYF. CDR3 sequence (DNA): TGTGCCACATTACAGGGGGACACCCACGAGCAGTACTTC.

The sample holds a few counts of this clone. The chain joins TRBV7-3 to TRBJ2-2, with TRBD1 matching 7 bases. The V gene end was trimmed by 2 bases and the J gene end by 5 bases; junction bases not matched to a gene: 5. CDR1 is SGHTA, CDR2 FQGTGA, per germline. The CDR3 length is 15 residues. The CDR3 spells CASSLGTAQTGELFF. The CDR3 region has the DNA TGTGCCAGCAGCTTAGGGACAGCTCAAACCGGGGAGCTGTTTTTT.

The chain recombines TRBV2 with TRBJ1-2; D is uncertain. The ends were cut back, 3 bases at V and 8 bases at J, with 13 bases in the middle. The CDR3 is made up of 13 amino acids. CDR1 and CDR2 (germline): SNHLY, FYNNEI. The CDR3, as DNA: TGTGCCAGCAGTGAGCTTTCGGGGAACGGCTACACCTTC. Its protein product is CASSELSGNGYTF.